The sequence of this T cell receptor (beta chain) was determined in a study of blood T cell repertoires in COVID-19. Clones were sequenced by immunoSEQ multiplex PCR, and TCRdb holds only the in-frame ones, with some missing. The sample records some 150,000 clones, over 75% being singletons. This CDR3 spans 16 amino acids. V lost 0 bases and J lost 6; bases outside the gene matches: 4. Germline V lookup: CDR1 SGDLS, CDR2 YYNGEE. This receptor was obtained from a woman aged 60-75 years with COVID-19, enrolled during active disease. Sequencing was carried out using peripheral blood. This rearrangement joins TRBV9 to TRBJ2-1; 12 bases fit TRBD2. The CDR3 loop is CASSVGLAGVGNEQFF. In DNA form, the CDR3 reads TGTGCCAGCAGCGTAGGACTAGCGGGGGTCGGCAATGAGCAGTTCTTC.